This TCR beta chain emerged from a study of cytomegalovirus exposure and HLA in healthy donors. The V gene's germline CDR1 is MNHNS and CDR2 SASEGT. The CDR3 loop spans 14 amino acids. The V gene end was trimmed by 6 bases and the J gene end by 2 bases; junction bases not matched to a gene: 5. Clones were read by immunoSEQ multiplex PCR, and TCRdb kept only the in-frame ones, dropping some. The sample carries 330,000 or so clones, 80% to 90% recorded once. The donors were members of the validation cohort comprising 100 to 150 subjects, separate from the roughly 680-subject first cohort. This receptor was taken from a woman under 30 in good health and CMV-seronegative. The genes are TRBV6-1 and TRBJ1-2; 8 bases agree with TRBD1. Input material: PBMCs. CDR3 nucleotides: TGTGCCAGCAGCCCACGGGACAGGAACTATGGCTACACCTTC. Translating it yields CASSPRDRNYGYTF.